The present entry profiles one T cell receptor (beta chain) with its context. The data derive from a study of blood T cells in healthy people across ages. This CDR3 is 12 amino acids long. V lost 6 bases to trimming and J lost 0 bases, with 8 bases between them. Germline V lookup: CDR1 SQVTM, CDR2 ANQGSEA. Then a second PCR, running roughly 7 to 11 cycles, was carried out with a sample-barcoded 5' primer and a J-beta primer mix. TCRdb reanalysed the 5' RACE reads using MiXCR and keeps one entry per CDR3 protein. There are some 760,000 distinct CDR3 sequences in the sample; more than 20% occur only once, and 9.4% lies in the top ten. Another study also made use of these data, one on T cells of mothers and their children. That work adds: The people who donated were three healthy Caucasian mothers and their six children. Thymic selection molds TCR recombination output in a comparable way in related and unrelated pairs.

Sample: blood. This receptor was taken from a boy younger than 18 in good health. V gene TRBV29-1 combines with J gene TRBJ1-2; D gene ambiguous. The CDR3 loop reads CSVSLANYGYTF. The CDR3 DNA is TGCAGCGTGTCGCTTGCTAACTATGGCTACACCTTC.